Sequencing of this T cell receptor beta chain was carried out in a study of shared clonotypes between healthy human individuals. General observations from the study: Rarefaction revealed incomplete sorted-subset sequencing despite large depth.

Profiled with immunoSEQ multiplex PCR; TCRdb holds only in-frame clones, not every one. The table has hundreds of thousands of clones, approximately 97% seen once. The split of CD4+ cells yielded CD45RA+ naive and CD45RA-negative memory subsets. The germline gives CDR1 SGHAT, CDR2 FQNNGV. Trimming removed 5 bases at V and 3 bases at J, with 14 bases between. The CDR3 runs to 15 residues. Turning to this clone: What it binds is not known.

The chain has TRBV11-2 and TRBJ1-5; weak D call: TRBD1 (5 bases). Sequencing input: naive CD4+ T cells sorted from blood. Subset of the sample: CD45RA+ positively selected. The receptor's source is a woman aged 30 to 39 in good health. The CDR3 region has the DNA TGTGCCAGCAGCGCGACCACAGGCTACAATCAGCCCCAGCATTTT. Translating gives CASSATTGYNQPQHF. Drawing the rest from reference TRBV11-2 and TRBJ1-5, the complete variable domain is EAGVAQSPRYKIIEKRQSVAFWCNPISGHATLYWYQQILGQGPKLLIQFQNNGVVDDSQLPKDRFSAERLKGVDSTLKIQPAKLEDSAVYLCASSATTGYNQPQHFGDGTRLSIL.